The 20 T cell receptor beta chains presented below share a single source sample, sequenced in a study of T cells in Graves' hyperthyroidism and ophthalmopathy (dated by TCRdb to between 2019 and 2020). Library generation was performed with multiplex PCR. Sequencing used an Illumina HiSeq 2000. TCR beta CDR3 regions were amplified from RNA transcripts. A first-round RT-PCR of the TCR CDR3 used the HTBI primer set with the Qiagen OneStep RT-PCR kit. TCRdb passed the public sequencing reads through fastp at Q25 and MiXCR, retaining productive beta sequences. CDR3 protein duplicates are merged, each entry listing the most common genes and DNA. The sample table contains nearly 600,000 distinct CDR3 sequences; only one count was recorded for 14% of them. The ten biggest clones cover approximately 5.7% of the sample. Specimen: blood. These receptors all come from a woman in her twenties or thirties with Graves' hyperthyroidism that later progressed to Graves' ophthalmopathy.

This clonotype showed up just a few times. This sequence joins TRBV28 and TRBJ1-1; D gene unclear. This CDR3 is built from 14 residues. CDR1 is MDHEN, CDR2 SYDVKM, per germline. Trimming cost V 3 bases and J 1 base, with 9 bases left between them. The CDR3 DNA is TGTGCCAGCAGTTTTATGTCAGCGAACACTGAAGCTTTCTTT. Translation gives CASSFMSANTEAFF.

This clonotype was recorded at least ten times. The chain has TRBV5-5 and TRBJ2-1; TRBD1 or TRBD2 may be the D gene (6 bases each). Looked up from germline, CDR1 is SGHKS and CDR2 is YYEKEE (reference sequence). The CDR3 has 14 residues. The V gene lost 3 bases and the J gene lost 4 bases, with 11 bases spanning the gap. In DNA, the CDR3 is TGTGCCAGCAGCTGGGGGGACAAATACAATGAGCAGTTCTTC. Amino acid sequence: CASSWGDKYNEQFF.

This clonotype came up once. A read error may explain this, as a much larger clone is one base away. The V call is TRBV20-1, the J call TRBJ1-2, with D unclear. The ends were cut back, 6 bases at V and 2 bases at J, with 10 bases in the middle. Germline-derived CDR1 and CDR2 are DFQATT and SNEGSKA (reference sequence). The CDR3 spans 12 residues. CDR3 in DNA: TGCAGTGCCAGGACGGAGAACTATGGCTACACCTTC. Its translation is CSARTENYGYTF.

Many counts were recorded for this clonotype. The chain recombines TRBV30 with TRBJ2-3; a weak D match, TRBD2 (5 bases). The CDR3 has 16 residues. V was trimmed by 4 bases and J by 0 bases, leaving 17 bases between them. Germline lookup yields CDR1 GTSNPN and CDR2 SVGIG (reference sequence). The CDR3 spells CAWTPGEGMSTDTQYF. The CDR3 DNA is TGTGCCTGGACCCCCGGTGAGGGCATGAGCACAGATACGCAGTATTTT.

Ten or more counts support this clonotype. The rearrangement uses TRBV9 and TRBJ2-1; 10 bases line up with TRBD2. CDR3 size: 14 residues. The germline gives CDR1 SGDLS, CDR2 YYNGEE. V trimming: 6 bases; J trimming: 7 bases; junction bases outside the gene matches: 7. The CDR3 protein is CASTPSGRDNEQFF. The CDR3 DNA is TGTGCCAGCACCCCTAGCGGGAGAGATAATGAGCAGTTCTTC.

This clonotype was seen many times. The chain recombines TRBV20-1 with TRBJ1-1; D is uncertain. The CDR3 contains 14 residues. The V end was cut by 1 base, the J end by 0 bases, with 9 bases between. Germline V gene lookup returns CDR1 DFQATT and CDR2 SNEGSKA (reference sequence). The CDR3 loop is CSARVGRMNTEAFF. CDR3 in DNA: TGCAGTGCTAGAGTCGGACGGATGAACACTGAAGCTTTCTTT.

The chain recombines TRBV4-2 with TRBJ1-6, with D tentatively TRBD1 (5 bases). Germline-derived CDR1 and CDR2 are LGHNA and YNFKEQ. The CDR3 is made up of 16 amino acids. V was cut by 6 bases and J by 7 bases, with 19 bases left in between. This CDR3 is CASSLQGIGWNSPLHF. CDR3 nucleotides: TGTGCCAGCAGTCTTCAGGGTATAGGGTGGAATTCACCCCTCCACTTT.

This clonotype was detected ten times or more. The chain is built from TRBV20-1 and TRBJ2-5; D unresolved. The CDR3 covers 14 residues. Germline assignment: CDR1 DFQATT and CDR2 SNEGSKA (reference sequence). V was clipped by 6 bases and J by 3 bases, with 17 bases between them. The CDR3 DNA follows: TGCAGTGCGCCAAAGACTCATGCCGAAGAGACCCAGTACTTC. Translation gives CSAPKTHAEETQYF.

The table lists this clonotype with many counts. V usage is TRBV11-2 and J usage is TRBJ2-1; weak D call: TRBD2 (5 bases). Between the trimmed V and J ends, which lost 8 bases and 10 bases, there was a span of 12 bases. This CDR3 is built from 11 residues. Germline V lookup: CDR1 SGHAT, CDR2 FQNNGV. CDR3 sequence: CASDLTGEQFF. In nucleotides, the CDR3 is TGTGCCAGCGATTTGACGGGGGAGCAGTTCTTC.

There are many counts of this clonotype. This chain joins TRBV7-9 and TRBJ2-3; tentatively, D is TRBD2 (6 bases). Germline V gene lookup returns CDR1 SEHNR and CDR2 FQNEAQ (reference sequence). Trimming left V 2 bases short and J 3 bases short, with 15 bases between. CDR3 size: 16 residues. This chain's CDR3 is CASSLMEGAVTDTQYF. CDR3 DNA sequence: TGTGCCAGCAGCTTAATGGAGGGAGCGGTGACAGATACGCAGTATTTT.

Many counts were recorded for this clonotype. V is TRBV7-9 and J is TRBJ1-1; tentative D call: TRBD1 (5 bases). CDR1 is SEHNR, CDR2 FQNEAQ, per germline (reference sequence). This CDR3 is 15 amino acids long. Trimming left V 5 bases short and J 5 bases short, with 18 bases between. CDR3 region: CASSTWGRGVTEAFF. CDR3 in DNA: TGTGCCAGCAGCACGTGGGGCCGCGGGGTTACTGAAGCTTTCTTT.

This rearrangement joins TRBV14 to TRBJ2-3; 9 nucleotides match TRBD2. The germline V gene encodes CDR1 SGHDN and CDR2 FVKESK. This CDR3 comprises 14 residues. Trimming took 4 bases from V and 6 from J; bases not matched to a gene: 5. The CDR3 DNA follows: TGTGCCAGCAGCCTAGCGGGAGATGTGGATACGCAGTATTTT. It specifies CASSLAGDVDTQYF.

This clonotype was observed many times. This rearrangement joins TRBV10-3 to TRBJ2-3; 13 nucleotides line up with TRBD2. V lost 7 bases and J lost 6; bases outside the gene matches: 4. The V gene's germline CDR1 is ENHRY and CDR2 SYGVKD. CDR3 length equals 14 residues. The CDR3: CAINGLAGADTQYF. The CDR3 DNA sequence: TGTGCCATCAACGGACTAGCGGGAGCCGATACGCAGTATTTT.

The rearrangement uses TRBV12-3 or TRBV12-4 and TRBJ1-1; D perhaps matches TRBD1 (6 bases). V lost 6 bases, J lost 1 base, and 21 bases lay in between. This CDR3 is 17 amino acids long. The CDR3 reads CASSRIGLGGTNTEAFF. Here the CDR3 DNA reads TGTGCCAGCAGCCGTATAGGTCTGGGGGGCACGAACACTGAAGCTTTCTTT.

This clonotype was observed many times. This chain connects TRBV2 to TRBJ2-5, with 10 nucleotides matching TRBD2. The CDR3 covers 16 residues. The germline CDR1 and CDR2 sequences are SNHLY and FYNNEI. Unmatched junction bases numbered 6, after V lost 5 bases and J lost 0 bases. CDR3 DNA: TGTGCCAGCAGTCCCGGGACTAGCGCTTACCAAGAGACCCAGTACTTC. Its protein is CASSPGTSAYQETQYF.

This clonotype has only a few counts. This chain joins TRBV3-1 and TRBJ2-3; D might be TRBD1 or TRBD2, each matching 5 bases. Germline V gives CDR1 LGHDT, CDR2 YNNKEL (reference sequence). The CDR3 spans 14 residues. V lost 1 base and J 2 bases, leaving 7 bases between the germline ends. The CDR3 nucleotides read TGTGCCAGCAGCCAAGCGGGGCTCACAGATACGCAGTATTTT. This gives the protein CASSQAGLTDTQYF.

This clonotype was found many times. The chain uses TRBV6-1 and TRBJ1-3; D remains ambiguous. There are 14 residues in the CDR3. Trimming took 0 bases from V and 8 from J, leaving 11 bases between them. Germline assignment: CDR1 MNHNS and CDR2 SASEGT. The CDR3 is CASSEAQDGDTIYF. CDR3 coding DNA: TGTGCCAGCAGTGAAGCGCAGGATGGGGACACCATATATTTT.

This clonotype was detected many times. This chain joins TRBV6-1 and TRBJ2-1; 11 bases map to TRBD2. This CDR3 comprises 16 residues. CDR1 is MNHNS, CDR2 SASEGT, per germline. Germline trimming cut 0 bases from V and 5 bases from J; bases unmatched to any gene: 3. CDR3 loop: CASSEAGTSGNNEQFF. The DNA of the CDR3 is TGTGCCAGCAGTGAAGCTGGGACTAGCGGAAACAATGAGCAGTTCTTC.

Turning to this clonotype: At one boundary the junction diverges from the germline segment, which might be a read error. The chain combines TRBV7-9 with TRBJ2-3; D not resolved. Germline V gives CDR1 SEHNR, CDR2 FQNEAQ (reference sequence). There are 15 residues in the CDR3. CDR3 sequence reads: CAGSSSPDLTDTQYF. Here the CDR3 DNA reads TGTGCCGGCAGCTCCTCCCCGGATCTCACAGATACGCAGTATTTT.

There are many counts of this clonotype. The chain employs TRBV27 and TRBJ2-7; TRBD1 matches at 8 bases. The CDR3 is 15 amino acids. Germline CDR1 is MNHEY and CDR2 is SMNVEV (reference sequence). The J segment lost 2 bases and the V segment lost 8 bases, leaving 11 bases of the junction unmatched. The CDR3 DNA reads as TGTGCCAGCGGTACCCGGACAGGGATGACCTACGAGCAGTACTTC. Its protein is CASGTRTGMTYEQYF.